This TCR beta chain originates from a study of CD8 T cells in ankylosing spondylitis. This clonotype was seen just once. Its antigen is as yet unknown. A read error may be the cause here, since a much bigger clone is one base away. Broader study findings: Typical of ankylosing spondylitis blood, it appeared, was a TCR beta motif of eight highly homologous variants. Matched ankylosing spondylitis synovial fluid reportedly showed significant enrichment of disease-linked clones.

Germline assignment: CDR1 MDHEN and CDR2 SYDVKM. CDR3 length: 10 residues. The V end was cut by 9 bases, the J end by 8 bases, with 10 bases between. Each TCR beta library was made by quantitative 5'-RACE that incorporated molecular barcodes. TCRdb fed the 5' RACE reads into MiXCR, producing one record per CDR3 protein. The top ten clones hold approximately 7.6% of a sample with about 160,000 distinct CDR3 sequences, about 17% of them seen once. The sequenced sample was blood, either unsorted or a sorted T cell fraction (not recorded which). The chain employs TRBV28 and TRBJ1-1; D call uncertain. The sequence was collected from a male donor with ankylosing spondylitis or in good health (not recorded which). This CDR3 is CASRRREAFF. CDR3 DNA: TGTGCCAGTAGAAGAAGAGAAGCTTTCTTT.